What follows is one TCR beta chain and its context. Its target is not known. Germline V CDR1 and CDR2: KGHSH, LQKENI. The germline V and J ends were trimmed by 0 bases and 8 bases, with 14 bases remaining between them. CDR3 length equals 15 residues. The data stem from a study of early T cells in non-severe SARS-CoV-2 infection. Study-wide results and caveats: Comparison of clonotypes with VDJdb favored anti-spike CD8 responses while missing private and CD4 specificities.

TCRdb re-derived calls from the 5' RACE reads in MiXCR, one entry per CDR3 protein. In the table there are some 59,000 distinct CDR3 sequences, roughly a tenth of which are singletons. The chain carries TRBV18 and TRBJ2-4, with D uncertain. Sequences were obtained from whole blood. This sequence originates from an adult who was a healthcare worker with PCR-confirmed SARS-CoV-2 infection or an uninfected control (not recorded which). Here the CDR3 reads CASSPPADQRDIQYF. The CDR3, as DNA: TGTGCCAGCTCACCACCAGCCGATCAACGGGACATTCAGTACTTC. Using reference TRBV18 and TRBJ2-4 for the parts outside the CDR3, the full variable domain is NAGVMQNPRHLVRRRGQEARLRCSPMKGHSHVYWYRQLPEEGLKFMVYLQKENIIDESGMPKERFSAEFPKEGPSILRIQQVVRGDSAAYFCASSPPADQRDIQYFGAGTRLSVL.